These 21 T cell receptor beta chains were all obtained from the same sample, sequenced in a study of blood T cell repertoires in COVID-19 (dated by TCRdb to the early 2020s). The library was made by the immunoSEQ multiplex PCR assay. The table was pulled from immuneACCESS by TCRdb, which kept in-frame rearrangements only. Such tables lose some clones; where checked, under half of the loss comes from unresolved V genes, and the rest has no known cause. The sample table shows about 400,000 clones, and roughly 90% are seen once. Together, the top ten hold 1% to 1.5% of the sample. The sample comprised peripheral blood. These receptors came from a man in his forties with acute or convalescent COVID-19.

V usage is TRBV28 and J usage is TRBJ1-2; TRBD1 might be the D (5 bases). This CDR3 region has 14 residues. Trimming removed 8 bases from V and 4 bases from J, with 17 bases in between. Germline-derived CDR1 and CDR2 are MDHEN and SYDVKM. CDR3 sequence reads: CASLDFQGGYGYTF. The CDR3 nucleotides are TGTGCCAGCCTCGATTTCCAGGGTGGCTATGGCTACACCTTC.

V and J are TRBV9 and TRBJ1-6, with TRBD1 matching over 7 bases. The CDR3 has 15 amino acids. CDR1 is SGDLS and CDR2 is YYNGEE in the germline V gene. Trimming took 0 bases from V and 10 from J; bases not matched to a gene: 7. This CDR3 is CASSVGGTVDSPLHF. DNA of the CDR3: TGTGCCAGCAGCGTAGGGGGGACAGTAGACTCACCCCTCCACTTT.

This chain connects TRBV28 to TRBJ2-1; the match to TRBD2 covers 8 bases. CDR3 length equals 14 residues. Germline CDR1 MDHEN, CDR2 SYDVKM. V gave up 6 bases and J gave up 7 bases; unmatched junction bases: 8. The CDR3 bases are TGTGCCAGCAGCGCCGAGCGGGAGTTAAATGAGCAGTTCTTC. This translates into CASSAERELNEQFF.

This sequence joins TRBV13 and TRBJ2-5; maybe TRBD2 (7 bases). Trimming shortened V by 7 bases and J by 0 bases, and 18 bases separated the two germline ends. The CDR3 contains 16 residues. From germline, CDR1 is PRHDT and CDR2 FYEKMQ (reference sequence). CDR3 in DNA: TGTGCCAGCACCTACCTCGGGGGGCTTGACCAAGAGACCCAGTACTTC. Translated: CASTYLGGLDQETQYF.

The chain links TRBV3-1 (or the pseudogene TRBV3-2) to TRBJ1-5, with 7 bases that match TRBD1. This CDR3 comprises 14 residues. Germline assignment: CDR1 LGHDT and CDR2 YNNKEL (reference sequence). V gave up 4 bases and J gave up 6 bases; unmatched junction bases: 6. Written as DNA, the CDR3 is TGTGCCAGCAGCCCTACGACAGGGCCTCAGCCCCAGCATTTT. Translating it yields CASSPTTGPQPQHF.

The rearrangement links TRBV28 to TRBJ2-7; no firm D call. The V and J ends lost 3 bases and 3 bases respectively, with 9 bases between them. Per germline, CDR1 MDHEN and CDR2 SYDVKM. This CDR3 has 13 residues. For the CDR3, the DNA is TGTGCCAGCAGTTTGAACTGGAGCTACGAGCAGTACTTC. It translates to CASSLNWSYEQYF.

The chain uses TRBV2 and TRBJ1-1, with 7 bases lining up with TRBD1. V was pared by 7 bases and J by 0 bases, with 8 bases of the junction left unmatched. Germline loops: CDR1 SNHLY, CDR2 FYNNEI. This CDR3 has 15 residues. The CDR3 protein is CASIATGPMNTEAFF. The CDR3 DNA reads TGTGCCAGCATTGCGACAGGGCCAATGAACACTGAAGCTTTCTTT.

The V gene is TRBV11-3, the J gene TRBJ2-3; TRBD2 might be the D (6 bases). The CDR3 runs 13 residues. V lost 3 bases and J 4 bases, leaving 8 bases between the germline ends. Germline CDR1 reads SGHNT; CDR2 reads YENEEA. DNA of the CDR3: TGTGCCAGCAGCTTGGAGGGGCCAGATACGCAGTATTTT. It specifies CASSLEGPDTQYF. Using reference TRBV11-3 and TRBJ2-3 for the parts outside the CDR3, the full variable domain is EAGVVQSPRYKIIEKKQPVAFWCNPISGHNTLYWYLQNLGQGPELLIRYENEEAVDDSQLPKDRFSAERLKGVDSTLKIQPAELGDSAVYLCASSLEGPDTQYFGPGTRLTVL.

The gene calls are TRBV27 and TRBJ2-7; TRBD2 matches at 7 bases. There are 14 residues in the CDR3. V shed 5 bases, J shed 3 bases, and the junction held 7 bases outside the gene matches. Germline assignment: CDR1 MNHEY and CDR2 SMNVEV (reference sequence). Here the CDR3 reads CASSAGTNLYEQYF. CDR3 coding DNA: TGTGCCAGCAGTGCCGGGACTAACCTCTACGAGCAGTACTTC.

Details on this clone: The junction departs from the called germline gene at one end, perhaps through a read error. The chain couples TRBV11-1 to TRBJ2-3, with 9 bases identical to TRBD2. Germline CDR1 and CDR2: SGHAT and FQDESV (reference sequence). The CDR3 has 14 residues. This CDR3 reads CASSSSGSRDTQYF. CDR3 coding DNA: TGTGCCAGCAGCAGTAGCGGGAGCAGAGATACGCAGTATTTT.

The CDR3 DNA reads as TGTGCCAGCAGTTATATAACTAGCGGGATTTCCCCGAGGTCCTACGAGCAGTACTTC. This codes for CASSYITSGISPRSYEQYF. The V and J genes are TRBV6-2 or TRBV6-3 and TRBJ2-7; TRBD2 agrees at 10 bases. The CDR3 is made up of 19 amino acids. Germline trimming cut 3 bases from V and 1 base from J; bases unmatched to any gene: 15. Germline CDR1 MNHEY, CDR2 SVGEGT.

The chain has TRBV6-1 and TRBJ2-2; unclear D gene. Trimming shortened V by 2 bases and J by 4 bases, and 5 bases separated the two germline ends. CDR1 and CDR2 (germline): MNHNS, SASEGT. The CDR3 consists of 13 residues. Here the CDR3 reads CASSEPGTGELFF. The DNA for the CDR3 is TGTGCCAGCAGTGAACCCGGCACCGGGGAGCTGTTTTTT.

The chain uses TRBV7-3 and TRBJ1-6; 7 bases fit TRBD1. The CDR3 is 14 residues long. CDR1 and CDR2 (germline): SGHTA, FQGTGA. With 5 bases clipped from V and 7 bases from J, the junction kept 5 bases outside the gene matches. The CDR3, as DNA: TGTGCCAGCAGCGTCGGACAGGTGAATTCACCCCTCCACTTT. Its translation: CASSVGQVNSPLHF.

The chain links TRBV5-1 to TRBJ2-2; 10 bases fit TRBD1. Germline CDR1 SGHRS, CDR2 YFSETQ. The CDR3 is 17 residues long. The trim removed 0 bases at V and 5 bases at J, leaving 7 bases unmatched. This chain's CDR3 is CASSLARGQGSTGELFF. The CDR3 DNA follows: TGCGCCAGCAGCTTGGCCAGGGGACAGGGGTCGACCGGGGAGCTGTTTTTT.

The gene calls are TRBV6-5 and TRBJ1-2, with D uncertain. With 2 bases removed from V and 0 bases from J, the gap between germline ends came to 7 bases. CDR1 and CDR2 from the germline V gene are MNHEY and SVGAGI. The CDR3 runs to 14 residues. In DNA form, the CDR3 reads TGTGCCAGCAGTTACGCGCCGACTAACTATGGCTACACCTTC. Encoded protein: CASSYAPTNYGYTF.

This clone was recorded only once. V usage is TRBV30 and J usage is TRBJ2-3; weak D call: TRBD1 (6 bases). This CDR3 comprises 16 residues. CDR1 GTSNPN and CDR2 SVGIG come from the germline V gene (reference sequence). V shed 0 bases and J shed 1 base, with 14 bases lying between them. In DNA, the CDR3 is TGTGCCTGGAGTGTACTACTAGGGGGAGGCACAGATACGCAGTATTTT. Residues: CAWSVLLGGGTDTQYF.

The gene calls are TRBV5-1 and TRBJ1-4, with D hard to call. The V gene lost 4 bases and the J gene lost 8 bases, with 9 bases spanning the gap. The CDR3 runs to 12 residues. Germline loops: CDR1 SGHRS, CDR2 YFSETQ. In DNA, the CDR3 is TGCGCCAGCAGCCCAAGCGGGGAAAAACTGTTTTTT. It translates to CASSPSGEKLFF. Drawing the rest from reference TRBV5-1 and TRBJ1-4, the complete variable domain is KAGVTQTPRYLIKTRGQQVTLSCSPISGHRSVSWYQQTPGQGLQFLFEYFSETQRNKGNFPGRFSGRQFSNSRSEMNVSTLELGDSALYLCASSPSGEKLFFGSGTQLSVL.

This clone was observed once. V usage is TRBV5-6 and J usage is TRBJ1-2; D gene uncertain. The CDR3 has 15 residues. V was pared by 0 bases and J by 4 bases, with 13 bases between. The germline gives CDR1 SGHDT, CDR2 YYEEEE. The CDR3 protein is CASSLVGSRSYGYTF. Written as DNA, the CDR3 is TGTGCCAGCAGCTTGGTCGGTAGCCGATCCTATGGCTACACCTTC.

This chain connects TRBV6-5 to TRBJ1-1; maybe TRBD1 (5 bases). CDR1 is MNHEY and CDR2 is SVGAGI in the germline V gene. The CDR3 is made up of 16 amino acids. V lost 0 bases and J lost 1, with 12 bases in between. Here the CDR3 DNA reads TGTGCCAGCAGTTACTCGCAGGGAAGAGGGAACACTGAAGCTTTCTTT. It specifies CASSYSQGRGNTEAFF.

The rearrangement links TRBV6-5 to TRBJ1-1; D is ambiguous. The CDR3 runs to 12 residues. V lost 8 bases and J lost 1, with 8 bases in between. Germline V gives CDR1 MNHEY, CDR2 SVGAGI. CDR3 residues: CASRRPNTEAFF. The DNA for the CDR3 is TGTGCCAGCCGGCGGCCGAACACTGAAGCTTTCTTT.

The J gene is TRBJ2-1, the V gene TRBV25-1; possibly TRBD1 for D (5 bases). Germline V CDR1 and CDR2: MGHDK, SYGVNS. The CDR3 consists of 13 residues. The ends were cut back, 3 bases at V and 7 bases at J, with 10 bases in the middle. The CDR3: CASSENRWNEQFF. Written as DNA, the CDR3 is TGTGCCAGCAGTGAGAACAGGTGGAATGAGCAGTTCTTC.